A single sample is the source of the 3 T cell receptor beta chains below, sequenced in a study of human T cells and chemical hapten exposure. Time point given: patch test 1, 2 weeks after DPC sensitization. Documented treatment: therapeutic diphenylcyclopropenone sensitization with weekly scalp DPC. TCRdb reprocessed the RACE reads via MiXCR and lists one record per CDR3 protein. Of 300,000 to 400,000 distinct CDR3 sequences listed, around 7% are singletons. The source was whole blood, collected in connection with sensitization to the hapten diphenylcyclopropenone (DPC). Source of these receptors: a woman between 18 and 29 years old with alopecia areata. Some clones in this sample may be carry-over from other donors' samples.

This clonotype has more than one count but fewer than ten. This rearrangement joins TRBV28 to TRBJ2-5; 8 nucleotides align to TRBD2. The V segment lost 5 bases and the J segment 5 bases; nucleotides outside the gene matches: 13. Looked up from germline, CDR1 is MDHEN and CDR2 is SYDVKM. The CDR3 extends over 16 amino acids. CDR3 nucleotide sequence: TGTGCCAGCAGTGTGACTAGCGAGGTCCTCGAGGAGACCCAGTACTTC. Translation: CASSVTSEVLEETQYF.

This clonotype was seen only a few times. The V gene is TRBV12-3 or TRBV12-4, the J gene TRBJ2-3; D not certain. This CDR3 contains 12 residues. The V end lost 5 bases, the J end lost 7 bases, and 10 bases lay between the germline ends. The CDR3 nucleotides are TGTGCCAGCAGTCCGATTCGGAATACGCAGTATTTT. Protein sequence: CASSPIRNTQYF.

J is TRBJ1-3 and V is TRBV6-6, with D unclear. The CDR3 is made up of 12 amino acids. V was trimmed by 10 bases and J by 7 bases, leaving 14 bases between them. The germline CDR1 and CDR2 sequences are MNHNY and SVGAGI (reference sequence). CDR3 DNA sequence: TGTGCCACCACCGGGGAGAAGAACACCATATATTTT. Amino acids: CATTGEKNTIYF.